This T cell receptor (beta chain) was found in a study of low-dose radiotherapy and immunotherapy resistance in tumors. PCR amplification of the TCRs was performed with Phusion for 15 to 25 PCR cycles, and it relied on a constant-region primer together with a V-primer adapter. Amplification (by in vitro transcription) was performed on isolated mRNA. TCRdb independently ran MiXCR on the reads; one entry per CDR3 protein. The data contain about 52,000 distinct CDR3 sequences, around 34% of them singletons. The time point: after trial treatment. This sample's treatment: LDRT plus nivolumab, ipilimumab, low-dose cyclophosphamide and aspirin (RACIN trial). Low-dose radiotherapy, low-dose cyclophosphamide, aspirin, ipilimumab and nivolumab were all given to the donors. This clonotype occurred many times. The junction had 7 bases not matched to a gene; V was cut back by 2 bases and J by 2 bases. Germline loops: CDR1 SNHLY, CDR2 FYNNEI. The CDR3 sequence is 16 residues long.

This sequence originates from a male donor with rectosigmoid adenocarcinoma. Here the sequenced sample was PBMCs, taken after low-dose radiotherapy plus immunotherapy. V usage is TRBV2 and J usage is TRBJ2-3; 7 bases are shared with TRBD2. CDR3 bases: TGTGCCAGCAGTGAATCCAGCGGGGCTTCCACAGATACGCAGTATTTT. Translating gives CASSESSGASTDTQYF.